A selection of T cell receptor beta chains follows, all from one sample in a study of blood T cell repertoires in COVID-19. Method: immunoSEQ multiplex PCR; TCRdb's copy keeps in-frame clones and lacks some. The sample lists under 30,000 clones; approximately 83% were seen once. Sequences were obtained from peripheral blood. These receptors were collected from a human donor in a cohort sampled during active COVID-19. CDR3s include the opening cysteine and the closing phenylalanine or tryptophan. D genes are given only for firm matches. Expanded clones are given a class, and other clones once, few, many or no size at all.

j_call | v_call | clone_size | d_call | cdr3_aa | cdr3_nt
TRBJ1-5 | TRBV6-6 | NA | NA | CASSSQRGPQHF | TGTGCCAGCAGTTCCCAAAGAGGGCCCCAGCATTTT
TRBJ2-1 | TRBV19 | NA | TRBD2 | CASSIWSSGDYNEQFF | TGTGCCAGTAGTATTTGGAGTAGCGGGGATTACAATGAGCAGTTCTTC
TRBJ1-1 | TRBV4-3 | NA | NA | CASSQVEGLYTEAFF | TGCGCCAGCAGCCAAGTGGAGGGGTTATACACTGAAGCTTTCTTT
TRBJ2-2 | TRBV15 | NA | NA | CATSRANTGELFF | TGTGCCACCAGCAGGGCAAACACCGGGGAGCTGTTTTTT
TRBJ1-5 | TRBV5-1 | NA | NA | CASSLESGSNQPQHF | TGCGCCAGCAGCTTGGAATCAGGTAGCAATCAGCCCCAGCATTTT
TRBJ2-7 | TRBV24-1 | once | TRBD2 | CATSTSGTYEQYF | TGTGCCACCAGCACTAGCGGGACCTACGAGCAGTACTTC
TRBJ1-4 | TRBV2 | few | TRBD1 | CASSPPGQGTAF | TGTGCCAGCAGTCCACCGGGACAGGGGACAGCCTTT
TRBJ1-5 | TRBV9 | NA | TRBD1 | CASSAGTGRNQPQHF | TGTGCCAGCAGCGCCGGGACAGGGCGCAATCAGCCCCAGCATTTT
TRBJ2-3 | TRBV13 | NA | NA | CASSFTTYTDTQYF | TGTGCCAGCAGCTTTACCACTTACACAGATACGCAGTATTTT
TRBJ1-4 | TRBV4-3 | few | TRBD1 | CASSQGTGVNEKLFF | TGCGCCAGCAGCCAAGGAACAGGGGTTAATGAAAAACTGTTTTTT
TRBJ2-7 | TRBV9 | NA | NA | CASSVGPSLRDGEQYF | TGTGCCAGCAGCGTAGGCCCCTCCCTGCGGGACGGCGAGCAGTACTTC
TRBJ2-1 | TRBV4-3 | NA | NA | CASSQDRGGAYNEQFF | TGCGCCAGCAGCCAAGATAGGGGGGGAGCCTACAATGAGCAGTTCTTC
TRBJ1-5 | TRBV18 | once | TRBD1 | CASSPGTGNQPQHF | TGTGCCAGCTCACCTGGGACAGGCAATCAGCCCCAGCATTTT
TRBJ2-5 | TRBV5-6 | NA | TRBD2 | CASSLLRFGLAGLQETQYF | TGTGCCAGCAGCCTGCTACGCTTCGGACTAGCGGGGTTACAAGAGACCCAGTACTTC
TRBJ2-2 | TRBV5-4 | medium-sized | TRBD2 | CASSLGLAAEKNTGELFF | TGTGCCAGCAGCTTGGGACTAGCGGCGGAGAAGAACACCGGGGAGCTGTTTTTT
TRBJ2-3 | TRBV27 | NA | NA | CASSLYGSRGDTQYF | TGTGCCAGCAGTTTGTACGGGAGCCGGGGAGATACGCAGTATTTT
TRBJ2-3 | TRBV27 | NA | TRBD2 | CASWTSSPDTQYF | TGTGCCAGCTGGACTAGCTCCCCAGATACGCAGTATTTT
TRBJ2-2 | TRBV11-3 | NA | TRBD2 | CASSHSGRRPGELFF | TGTGCCAGCAGCCATAGCGGGAGACGTCCGGGGGAGCTGTTTTTT
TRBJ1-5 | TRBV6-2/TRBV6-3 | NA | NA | CASSPGGGSNQPQHF | TGTGCCAGCAGCCCCGGTGGGGGCAGCAATCAGCCCCAGCATTTT
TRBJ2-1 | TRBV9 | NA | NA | CASSATLVLAKYNEQFF | TGTGCCAGCAGCGCTACCCTTGTTCTAGCGAAATACAATGAGCAGTTCTTC
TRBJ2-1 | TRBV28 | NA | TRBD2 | CASSLGGEQFF | TGTGCCAGCAGTTTGGGGGGGGAGCAGTTCTTC
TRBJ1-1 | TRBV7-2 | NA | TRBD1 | CASSLTGLPDEAFF | TGTGCCAGCAGCTTGACAGGGCTCCCGGATGAAGCTTTCTTT
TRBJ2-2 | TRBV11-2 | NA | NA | CASSFSSKGRFGELFF | TGTGCCAGCAGCTTCAGCTCCAAAGGGAGATTCGGGGAGCTGTTTTTT